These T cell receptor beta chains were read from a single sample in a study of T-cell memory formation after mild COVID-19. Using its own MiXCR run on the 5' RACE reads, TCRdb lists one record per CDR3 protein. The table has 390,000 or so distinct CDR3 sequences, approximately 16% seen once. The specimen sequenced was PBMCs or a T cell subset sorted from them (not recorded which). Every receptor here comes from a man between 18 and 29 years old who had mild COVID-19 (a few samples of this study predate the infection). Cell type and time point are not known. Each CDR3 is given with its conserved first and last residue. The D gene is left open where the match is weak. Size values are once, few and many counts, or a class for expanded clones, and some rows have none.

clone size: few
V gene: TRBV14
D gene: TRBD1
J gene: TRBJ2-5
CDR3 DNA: TGTGCCAGCAGCCGCACGACAGGGCGCGGGGAGACCCAGTACTTC
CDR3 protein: CASSRTTGRGETQYF

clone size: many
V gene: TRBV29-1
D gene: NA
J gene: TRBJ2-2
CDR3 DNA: TGCAGCGTTGGGACAGCCAACACCGGGGAGCTGTTTTTT
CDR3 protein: CSVGTANTGELFF

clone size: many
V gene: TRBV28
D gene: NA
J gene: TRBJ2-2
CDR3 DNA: TGTGCCAGCAGTTCTCAGAACACCGGGGAGCTGTTTTTT
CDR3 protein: CASSSQNTGELFF

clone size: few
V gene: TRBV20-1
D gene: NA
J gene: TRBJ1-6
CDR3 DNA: TGCAGTGCTAGAGGGTCCGCGGGGGATTATAATTCACCCCTCCACTTT
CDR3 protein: CSARGSAGDYNSPLHF

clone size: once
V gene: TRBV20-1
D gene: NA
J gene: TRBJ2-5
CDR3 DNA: TGCAGTACTCCAGACCCTAGGTCCAAGACCCAGTACTTC
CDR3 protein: CSTPDPRSKTQYF

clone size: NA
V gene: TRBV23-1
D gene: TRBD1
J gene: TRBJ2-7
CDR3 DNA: TGCGCCAGCAGTCAATCGTGTTCGGGACAGGGCATCCCCGAGCAGTACTTC
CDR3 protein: CASSQSCSGQGIPEQYF

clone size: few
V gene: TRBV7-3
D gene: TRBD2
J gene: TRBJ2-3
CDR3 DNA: TGTGCCAGCAGCCAGGGACTAGCGGGGGGTACGCAGTATTTT
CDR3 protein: CASSQGLAGGTQYF

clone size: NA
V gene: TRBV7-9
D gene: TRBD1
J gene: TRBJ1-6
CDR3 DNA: TGTGCCAGCAGCCCACCCGGACAGGGGGCAGATTCACCCCTCCACTTT
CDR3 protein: CASSPPGQGADSPLHF

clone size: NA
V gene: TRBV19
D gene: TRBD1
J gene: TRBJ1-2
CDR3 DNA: TGTGCCAGTAGTATCATGGCAGGGGGAGACTATGGCTACACCTTC
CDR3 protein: CASSIMAGGDYGYTF

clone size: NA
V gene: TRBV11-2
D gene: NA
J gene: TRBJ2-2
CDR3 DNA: TGTGCCAGCAGCTTACGTTCCCCCGAGGTTTCTGCCGGGGAGCTGTTTTTT
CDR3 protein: CASSLRSPEVSAGELFF

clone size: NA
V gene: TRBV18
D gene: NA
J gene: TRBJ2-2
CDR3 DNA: TGTGCCAGCTCACCAACGCTTCGGGGCGGGAACACCGGGGAGCTGTTTTTT
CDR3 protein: CASSPTLRGGNTGELFF

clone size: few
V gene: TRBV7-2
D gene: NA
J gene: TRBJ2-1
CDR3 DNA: TGTGCCAGCAGCGCACCGCCTTCCGGGGCCCAGGTCTTC
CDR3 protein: CASSAPPSGAQVF

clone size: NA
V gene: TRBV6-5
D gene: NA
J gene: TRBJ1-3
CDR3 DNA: TGTGCCAGCCAATCTGGGGTCTACTCTGGAAACACCATATATTTT
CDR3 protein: CASQSGVYSGNTIYF

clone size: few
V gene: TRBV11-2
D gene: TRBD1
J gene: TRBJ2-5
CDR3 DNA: TGTGCCAGCAGCATACAGACAGGGGGCTTACAGACCCAGTACTTC
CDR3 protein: CASSIQTGGLQTQYF

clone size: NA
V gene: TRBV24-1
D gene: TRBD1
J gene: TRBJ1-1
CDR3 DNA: TGTGCCACCAGTGGCCCCCCAGGGGGCGGGGAGGATAACACTGAAGCTTTCTTT
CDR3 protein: CATSGPPGGGEDNTEAFF

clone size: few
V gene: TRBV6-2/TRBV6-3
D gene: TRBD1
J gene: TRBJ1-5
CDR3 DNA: TGTGCCAGCAGTTCCTCGGACAGGGATTACAATCAGCCCCAGCATTTT
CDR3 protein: CASSSSDRDYNQPQHF

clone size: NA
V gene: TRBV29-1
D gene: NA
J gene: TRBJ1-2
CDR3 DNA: TGCAGCGCTGGGAGGGTCGATGGCTACACCTTC
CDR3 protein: CSAGRVDGYTF

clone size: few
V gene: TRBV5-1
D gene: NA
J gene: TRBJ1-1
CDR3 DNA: TGCGCCAGCAGCGCCGTAGGAGGTATGAACACTGAAGCTTTCTTT
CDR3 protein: CASSAVGGMNTEAFF

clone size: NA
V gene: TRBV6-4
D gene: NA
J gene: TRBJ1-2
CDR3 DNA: TGTGCCAGCAGATCACAGGGTGTAGGAGGCTACACCTTC
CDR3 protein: CASRSQGVGGYTF

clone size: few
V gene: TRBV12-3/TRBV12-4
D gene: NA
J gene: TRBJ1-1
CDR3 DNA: TGTGCCAGCAGTCCCCAGGGGTTCGCTGAAGCTTTCTTT
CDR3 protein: CASSPQGFAEAFF